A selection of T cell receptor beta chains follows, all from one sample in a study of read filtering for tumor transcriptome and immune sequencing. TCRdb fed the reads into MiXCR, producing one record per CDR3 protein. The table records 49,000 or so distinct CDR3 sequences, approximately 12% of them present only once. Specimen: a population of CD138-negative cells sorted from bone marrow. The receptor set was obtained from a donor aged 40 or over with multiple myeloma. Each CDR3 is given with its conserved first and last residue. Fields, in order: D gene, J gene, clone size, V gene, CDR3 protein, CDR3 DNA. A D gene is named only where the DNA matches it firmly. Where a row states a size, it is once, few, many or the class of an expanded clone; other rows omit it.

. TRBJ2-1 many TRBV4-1 CASSQVSPLSYEQFF TGCGCCAGCAGCCAAGTAAGCCCCCTCAGCTATGAGCAGTTCTTC
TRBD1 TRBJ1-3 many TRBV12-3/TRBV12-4 CASSLAGGQRSGNTIYF TGTGCCAGCAGTTTAGCGGGGGGACAGAGGTCTGGAAACACCATATATTTT
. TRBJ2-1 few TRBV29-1 CSLDRSSYNEQFF TGCAGCCTAGACAGGAGCTCCTACAATGAGCAGTTCTTC
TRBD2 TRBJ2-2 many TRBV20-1 CSAKLAGAGTGELFF TGCAGTGCTAAATTAGCGGGAGCGGGAACCGGGGAGCTGTTTTTT
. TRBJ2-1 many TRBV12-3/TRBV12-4 CASSQTDLEQFF TGTGCCAGCAGTCAGACGGACCTAGAGCAGTTCTTC
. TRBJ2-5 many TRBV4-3 CASSQDFAGAGETQYF TGCGCCAGCAGCCAAGATTTTGCAGGGGCGGGAGAGACCCAGTACTTC
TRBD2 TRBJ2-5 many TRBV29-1 CSVSGTREIQETQYF TGCAGCGTTTCCGGGACTAGGGAAATCCAAGAGACCCAGTACTTC
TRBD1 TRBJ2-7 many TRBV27 CASSGTGAYEQYF TGTGCCAGCAGCGGGACAGGGGCCTACGAGCAGTACTTC
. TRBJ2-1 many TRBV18 CASSPFEYNEQFF TGTGCCAGCTCACCTTTTGAATACAATGAGCAGTTCTTC
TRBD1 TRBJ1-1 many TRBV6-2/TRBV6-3 CASSDRQGALAEAFF TGTGCCAGCAGTGACCGACAGGGGGCGCTGGCTGAAGCTTTCTTT
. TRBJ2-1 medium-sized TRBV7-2 CASSAGTYNEQFF TGTGCCAGCAGCGCCGGGACCTACAATGAGCAGTTCTTC
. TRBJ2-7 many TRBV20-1 CSASPHDSLLYEQYF TGCAGTGCTAGCCCACATGACTCTTTACTGTACGAGCAGTACTTC
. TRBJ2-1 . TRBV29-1 CGVVSGLGNNEQFF TGCGGCGTTGTATCGGGACTGGGTAACAATGAGCAGTTCTTC
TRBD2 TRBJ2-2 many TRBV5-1 CASSLGRWGTSGLLNTGELFF TGCGCCAGCAGCTTGGGGCGTTGGGGGACTAGCGGTCTACTGAACACCGGGGAGCTGTTTTTT
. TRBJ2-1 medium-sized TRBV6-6 CASSPRNEQFF TGTGCCAGCAGTCCTCGAAATGAGCAGTTCTTC
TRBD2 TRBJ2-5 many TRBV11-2 CASSPGLAGGPAETQYF TGTGCCAGCAGCCCGGGACTAGCGGGAGGCCCTGCTGAGACCCAGTACTTC
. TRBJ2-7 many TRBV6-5 CASSYSPSLPSEQYF TGTGCCAGCAGTTACTCCCCAAGCCTACCTAGCGAGCAGTACTTC
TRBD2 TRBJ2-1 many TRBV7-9 CASSSRAASGRAGNEQFF TGTGCCAGCAGCTCCAGAGCGGCTAGCGGGAGGGCCGGGAATGAGCAGTTCTTC
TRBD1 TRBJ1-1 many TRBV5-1 CASRPTDRENTEAFF TGCGCCAGCAGACCAACCGACAGGGAGAACACTGAAGCTTTCTTT
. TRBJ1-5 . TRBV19 CASSLRVAGNQPRHF TGTGCCAGTAGTTTGAGGGTCGCAGGCAATCAGCCCCGGCATTTT
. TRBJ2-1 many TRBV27 CASSLRTASKYNEQFF TGTGCCAGCAGCCTGCGGACAGCCTCAAAATACAATGAGCAGTTCTTC
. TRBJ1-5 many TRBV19 CASGAGGQPQHF TGTGCCAGCGGGGCGGGGGGGCAGCCCCAGCATTTT
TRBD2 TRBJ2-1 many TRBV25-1 CASSLAGGSYNGQFF TGTGCCAGCAGCTTAGCGGGAGGCTCCTACAATGGGCAGTTCTTC
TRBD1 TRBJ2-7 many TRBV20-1 CSAPGQYSYEQYF TGCAGTGCCCCGGGACAGTACTCCTACGAGCAGTACTTC
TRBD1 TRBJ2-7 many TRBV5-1 CASRVGTGAFEQYF TGCGCCAGCAGAGTCGGGACAGGGGCGTTCGAGCAGTACTTC
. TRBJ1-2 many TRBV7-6 CAIRDNKSYGYTF TGTGCCATCCGGGACAATAAGTCCTATGGCTACACCTTC
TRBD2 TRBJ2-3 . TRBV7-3 CASGLAGADTPYF TGTGCCAGTGGGCTAGCGGGAGCGGATACGCCGTATTTT
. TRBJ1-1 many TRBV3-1 CASSLQGFTEAFF TGTGCCAGCAGCCTACAGGGTTTCACTGAAGCTTTCTTT
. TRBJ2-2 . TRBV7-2 CASRLAPLTGELFF TGTGCCAGCAGATTAGCTCCTCTAACCGGGGAGCTGTTTTTT
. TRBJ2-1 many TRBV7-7 CASSPTRGPSSYNEQFF TGTGCTAGCAGCCCTACCCGGGGGCCCAGCTCCTACAATGAGCAGTTCTTC
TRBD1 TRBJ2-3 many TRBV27 CASSWTGGTDTQYF TGTGCCAGCAGTTGGACAGGGGGCACAGATACGCAGTATTTT
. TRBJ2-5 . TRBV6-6 CASSYRGRPKETQYF TGTGCCAGCAGTTACCGCGGCAGGCCCAAAGAGACCCAGTACTTC
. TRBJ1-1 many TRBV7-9 CASSFQGIGTEAFF TGTGCCAGCAGCTTCCAGGGAATTGGCACTGAAGCTTTCTTT
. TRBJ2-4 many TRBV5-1 CASSLSGGNDIQYF TGCGCCAGCAGCTTGAGCGGTGGTAATGACATTCAGTACTTC
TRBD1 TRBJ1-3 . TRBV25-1 CASRTGAGNSIYF TGTGCCAGCAGAACAGGGGCTGGAAACTCCATATATTTT
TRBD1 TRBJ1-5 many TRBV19 CASSIRGPSIQPQHF TGTGCCAGTAGTATAAGGGGGCCCTCAATCCAGCCCCAGCATTTT
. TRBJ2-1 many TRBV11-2 CASSLTWGAGSIF .
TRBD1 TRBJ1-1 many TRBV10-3 CATWDRASEAFF TGTGCCACCTGGGACAGGGCGAGCGAAGCTTTCTTT
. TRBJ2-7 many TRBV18 CASQLGVYNEQYF TGTGCCAGCCAGTTAGGGGTCTACAACGAGCAGTACTTC
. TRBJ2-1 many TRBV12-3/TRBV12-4 CASSGLSSYNEQFF TGTGCCAGTAGCGGATTAAGCTCCTACAATGAGCAGTTCTTC
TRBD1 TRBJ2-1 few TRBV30 CAWSLQGDEQFF TGTGCCTGGAGCCTTCAGGGGGATGAGCAGTTCTTC
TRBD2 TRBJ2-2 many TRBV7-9 CASSVGTSGSWYTGELFF TGTGCCAGCAGCGTCGGGACTAGCGGGAGTTGGTACACCGGGGAGCTGTTTTTT
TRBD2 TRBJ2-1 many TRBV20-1 CSAISSGSESYNEQFF TGCAGTGCTATTTCGAGCGGGAGTGAATCCTACAATGAGCAGTTCTTC
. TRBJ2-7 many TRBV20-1 CSVEGTYEQYF TGCAGTGTTGAAGGAACCTACGAGCAGTACTTC
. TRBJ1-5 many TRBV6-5 CASSPKGGIGQPQHF TGTGCCAGCAGTCCGAAGGGGGGCATAGGTCAGCCCCAGCATTTT
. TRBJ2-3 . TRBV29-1 CSVERAGSTDTRYF TGCAGCGTTGAGCGCGCGGGGAGCACAGATACGCGGTATTTT
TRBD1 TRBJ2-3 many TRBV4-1 CASRRIGQGAADTQYF TGCGCCAGCAGACGAATCGGACAGGGGGCAGCAGATACGCAGTATTTT